This TCR beta chain was sequenced for a study of blood T cell repertoires in COVID-19 (dated by TCRdb to the early 2020s). With regard to the full study: Samples covering the acute and convalescent phases of COVID-19 were provided by collaborators in the United States, Italy and Spain. The material from the prospective study consisted of cDNA or gDNA derived from T cells, B-cell-depleted T cells, or PBMCs. Deeply sampled blood TCRbeta repertoires from subjects exposed to, actively infected with, or recovered from COVID-19 were included in the dataset. A freely available public database, intended as a resource for researchers studying the immune response to SARS-CoV-2, is where the repertoires were released. Samples were obtained from the ongoing ImmuneRACE study (first 160 participants) and from approximately 1,200 subjects provided by 6 global collaborators. The sample metadata nearly always contained a de-identified subject ID, COVID-19 status, age in years and sex. Where available, HLA class I and class II types were taken from metadata supplied by the sample provider and were not determined by assay-based typing. The paper's findings and limits, for the study overall: Clinical and demographic metadata were provided uncurated, with the amount varying by source and participant.

As to this clone: What antigen it recognizes has not been identified. No base quality values were provided; no much bigger clone lies one nucleotide off.

Reading from cysteine to phenylalanine, the CDR3 counts 20 amino acids. Here the CDR3 DNA is all that survives: 60 bases in frame from base 1. Germline trimming amounts to 4 bases on V and 0 bases on J, with 15 as the count of junction bases outside the gene matches. CDR1 and CDR2 are drawn from the germline V gene: SGDLS, YYNGEE. TCRbeta CDR3 regions were amplified from genomic DNA by means of the immunoSEQ Assay, a bias-controlled multiplex PCR. Per the source publication's procedure: The number of nucleated cells in each sample was estimated by amplification of reference gene primers within the assay. To quantify the absolute abundance of each unique TCRbeta CDR3 rearrangement, sequence reads were collapsed and filtered. For each sample, productive Simpson clonality was calculated as the square root of Simpson's diversity index across productive rearrangements. Drawn from immuneACCESS, this table holds only the in-frame rearrangements with V and J called that TCRdb kept. Clones are partly lost; checked studies trace under half to an unresolved V gene and leave the rest unexplained. V, J and clone size reflect that table, while D and trimming were determined from the DNA. In this sample the table shows 100,000 or so clones, less than 90% of which occur a single time. The top ten clonotypes cover more than 4% of the sample.

Whole blood was collected in K2EDTA tubes by collaborating institutions according to the institutions' own protocols. For TCRbeta analysis, collaborators shipped samples as frozen whole blood, isolated PBMCs, or DNA extracted from either of those sample types. The sequence was obtained from a man in his fifties with acute or convalescent COVID-19. Sequenced: peripheral blood. The receptor chain draws on TRBV9 and TRBJ2-1; TRBD2 fits 11 bases in the junction. Here the CDR3 is given as CASSLSSGTSGLSSYNEQFF. The sequence in DNA is TGTGCCAGCAGCCTTAGCTCCGGGACTAGCGGTCTAAGCTCCTACAATGAGCAGTTCTTC. Beyond the CDR3, the reference TRBV9 and TRBJ2-1 genes provide the residues; the full variable domain reads: DSGVTQTPKHLITATGQRVTLRCSPRSGDLSVYWYQQSLDQGLQFLIQYYNGEERAKGNILERFSAQQFPDLHSELNLSSLELGDSALYFCASSLSSGTSGLSSYNEQFFGPGTRLTVL.